The sequence of this TCR beta chain was determined in a study of blood T cell repertoires in COVID-19. V lost 0 bases, J lost 4 bases, and 5 bases stayed unmatched. The CDR3 runs to 16 residues. Per the germline V gene, CDR1 is SGHNT and CDR2 is YYREEE (reference sequence). Here immunoSEQ multiplex PCR was the method, and the copy in TCRdb shows in-frame clones only, minus some. Among around 99,000 clones listed, roughly 80% were seen once. The sequencing sample was made of peripheral blood. This clonotype originated in a man aged 45-65 years who had recovered from COVID-19. V is TRBV5-4 and J is TRBJ2-1; 9 bases are a match to TRBD2. Written as DNA, the CDR3 is TGTGCCAGCAGCTTGGCTTATAGCGGGGGTTACAATGAGCAGTTCTTC. Residues: CASSLAYSGGYNEQFF.